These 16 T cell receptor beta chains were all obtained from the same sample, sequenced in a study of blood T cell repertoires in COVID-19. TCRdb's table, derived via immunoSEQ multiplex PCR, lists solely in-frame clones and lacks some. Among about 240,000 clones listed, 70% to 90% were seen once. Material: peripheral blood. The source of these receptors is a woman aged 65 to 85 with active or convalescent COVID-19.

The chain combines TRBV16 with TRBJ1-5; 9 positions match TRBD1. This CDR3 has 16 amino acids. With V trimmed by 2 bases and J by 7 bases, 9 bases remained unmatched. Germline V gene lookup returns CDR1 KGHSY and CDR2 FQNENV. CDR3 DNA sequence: TGTGCCAGCAGCCAAGGGTGGGACAGGGAAGGACAGCCCCAGCATTTT. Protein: CASSQGWDREGQPQHF.

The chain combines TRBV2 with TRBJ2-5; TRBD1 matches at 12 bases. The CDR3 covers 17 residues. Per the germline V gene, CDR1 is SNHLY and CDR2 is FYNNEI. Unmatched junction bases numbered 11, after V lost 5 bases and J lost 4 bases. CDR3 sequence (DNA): TGTGCCAGCAGTCCACGAAAGGGACAGGGGGCGCGAGAGACCCAGTACTTC. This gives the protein CASSPRKGQGARETQYF. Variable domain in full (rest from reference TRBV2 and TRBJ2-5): EPEVTQTPSHQVTQMGQEVILRCVPISNHLYFYWYRQILGQKVEFLVSFYNNEISEKSEIFDDQFSVERPDGSNFTLKIRSTKLEDSAMYFCASSPRKGQGARETQYFGPGTRLLVL.

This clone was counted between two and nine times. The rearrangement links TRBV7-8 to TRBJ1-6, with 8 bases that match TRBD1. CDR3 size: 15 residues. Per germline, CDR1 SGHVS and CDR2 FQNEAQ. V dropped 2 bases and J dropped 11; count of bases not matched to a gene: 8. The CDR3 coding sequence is TGTGCCAGCAGCTTACAGGGGGCAAAGAATACACCCCTCCACTTT. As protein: CASSLQGAKNTPLHF.

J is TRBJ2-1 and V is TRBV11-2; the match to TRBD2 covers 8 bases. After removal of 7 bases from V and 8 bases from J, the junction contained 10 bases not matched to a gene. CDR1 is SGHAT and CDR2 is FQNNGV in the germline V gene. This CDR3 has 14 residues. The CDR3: CASTITGGGHEQFF. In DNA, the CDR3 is TGTGCCAGCACCATAACCGGGGGGGGACATGAGCAGTTCTTC.

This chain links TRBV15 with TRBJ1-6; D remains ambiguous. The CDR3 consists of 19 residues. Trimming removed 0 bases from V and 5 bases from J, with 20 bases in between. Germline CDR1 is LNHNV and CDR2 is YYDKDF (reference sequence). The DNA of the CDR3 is TGTGCCACCAGCAGAGATCGGGGAGGAGGACTGCGAAATAATTCACCCCTCCACTTT. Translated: CATSRDRGGGLRNNSPLHF.

CDR3 nucleotides: TGTGCCAGCAGCCAAGGAAGTCGGGCTAACTATGGCTACACCTTC. As protein: CASSQGSRANYGYTF. The chain links TRBV3-1 (or the pseudogene TRBV3-2) to TRBJ1-2; D call uncertain. Germline V CDR1 and CDR2: LGHDT, YNNKEL (reference sequence). The CDR3 consists of 15 residues. V dropped 1 base and J dropped 0 bases, with 9 bases sitting between them.

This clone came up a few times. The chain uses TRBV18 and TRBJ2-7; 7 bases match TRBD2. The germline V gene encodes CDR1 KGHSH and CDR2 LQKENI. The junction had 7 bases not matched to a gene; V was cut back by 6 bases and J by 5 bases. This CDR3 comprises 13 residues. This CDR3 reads CASSGPGRDEQYF. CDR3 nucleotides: TGTGCCAGCTCGGGTCCAGGGAGGGACGAGCAGTACTTC.

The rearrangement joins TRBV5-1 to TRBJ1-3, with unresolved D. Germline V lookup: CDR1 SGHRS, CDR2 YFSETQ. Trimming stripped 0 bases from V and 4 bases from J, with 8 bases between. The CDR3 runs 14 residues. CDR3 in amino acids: CASSLVEGGNTIYF. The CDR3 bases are TGCGCCAGCAGCTTGGTAGAGGGAGGAAACACCATATATTTT.

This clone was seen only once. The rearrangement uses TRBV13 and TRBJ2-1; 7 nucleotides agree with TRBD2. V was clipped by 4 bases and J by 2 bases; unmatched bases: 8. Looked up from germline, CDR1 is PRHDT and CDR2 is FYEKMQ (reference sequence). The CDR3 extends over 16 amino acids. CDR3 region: CASSSERGLAYNEQFF. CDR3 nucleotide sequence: TGTGCCAGCAGCTCCGAGCGGGGATTAGCCTACAATGAGCAGTTCTTC.

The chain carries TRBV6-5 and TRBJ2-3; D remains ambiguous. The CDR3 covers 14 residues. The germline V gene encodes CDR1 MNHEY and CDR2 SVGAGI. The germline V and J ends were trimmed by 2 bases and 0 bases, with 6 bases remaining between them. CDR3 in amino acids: CASSYGLSTDTQYF. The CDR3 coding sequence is TGTGCCAGCAGTTACGGCTTGAGCACAGATACGCAGTATTTT.

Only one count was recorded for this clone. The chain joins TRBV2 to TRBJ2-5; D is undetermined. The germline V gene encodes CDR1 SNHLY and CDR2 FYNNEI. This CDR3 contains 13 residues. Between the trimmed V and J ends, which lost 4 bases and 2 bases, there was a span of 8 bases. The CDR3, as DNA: TGTGCCAGCAGTGGAGGTCGGCAAGAGACCCAGTACTTC. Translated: CASSGGRQETQYF. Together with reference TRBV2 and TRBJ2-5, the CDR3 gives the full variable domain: EPEVTQTPSHQVTQMGQEVILRCVPISNHLYFYWYRQILGQKVEFLVSFYNNEISEKSEIFDDQFSVERPDGSNFTLKIRSTKLEDSAMYFCASSGGRQETQYFGPGTRLLVL.

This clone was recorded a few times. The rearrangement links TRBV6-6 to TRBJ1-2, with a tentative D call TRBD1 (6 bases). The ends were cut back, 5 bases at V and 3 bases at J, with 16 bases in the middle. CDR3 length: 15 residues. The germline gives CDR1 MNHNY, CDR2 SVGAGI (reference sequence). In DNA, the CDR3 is TGTGCCAGCAGTCCTAGACAGGCCCCCTACTATGGCTACACCTTC. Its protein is CASSPRQAPYYGYTF.

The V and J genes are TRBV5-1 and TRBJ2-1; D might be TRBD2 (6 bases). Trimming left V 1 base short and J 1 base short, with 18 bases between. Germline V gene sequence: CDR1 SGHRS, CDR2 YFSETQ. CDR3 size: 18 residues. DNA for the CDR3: TGCGCCAGCAGCTTGACCGGGGGTCTTACCCAGTCCTACAATGAGCAGTTCTTC. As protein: CASSLTGGLTQSYNEQFF. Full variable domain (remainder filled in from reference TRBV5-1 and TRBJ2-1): KAGVTQTPRYLIKTRGQQVTLSCSPISGHRSVSWYQQTPGQGLQFLFEYFSETQRNKGNFPGRFSGRQFSNSRSEMNVSTLELGDSALYLCASSLTGGLTQSYNEQFFGPGTRLTVL.

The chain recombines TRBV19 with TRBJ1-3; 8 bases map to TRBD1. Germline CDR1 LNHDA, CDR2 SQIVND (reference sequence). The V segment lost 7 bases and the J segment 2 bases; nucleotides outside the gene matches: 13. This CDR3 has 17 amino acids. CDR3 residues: CASTLWTGRTAGNTIYF. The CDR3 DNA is TGTGCCAGTACCCTATGGACAGGGAGGACAGCTGGAAACACCATATATTTT. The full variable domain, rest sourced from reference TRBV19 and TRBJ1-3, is DGGITQSPKYLFRKEGQNVTLSCEQNLNHDAMYWYRQDPGQGLRLIYYSQIVNDFQKGDIAEGYSVSREKKESFPLTVTSAQKNPTAFYLCASTLWTGRTAGNTIYFGEGSWLTVV.

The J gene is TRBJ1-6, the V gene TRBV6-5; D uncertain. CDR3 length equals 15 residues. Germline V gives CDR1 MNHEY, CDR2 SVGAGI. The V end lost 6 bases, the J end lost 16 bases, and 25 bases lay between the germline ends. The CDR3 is CASRPEVGVFPSLHF. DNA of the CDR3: TGTGCCAGCAGACCGGAGGTCGGCGTGTTTCCCTCTCTCCACTTT.

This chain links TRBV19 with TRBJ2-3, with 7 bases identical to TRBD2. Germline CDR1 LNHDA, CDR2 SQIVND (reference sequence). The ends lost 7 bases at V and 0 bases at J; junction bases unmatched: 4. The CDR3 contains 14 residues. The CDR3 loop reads CASKSGASTDTQYF. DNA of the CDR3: TGTGCCAGTAAAAGCGGGGCGAGCACAGATACGCAGTATTTT.